Below, one T cell receptor beta chain is given with its context. Antigen: not known. Germline lookup yields CDR1 SNHLY and CDR2 FYNNEI. The CDR3 contains 14 residues. With V trimmed by 10 bases and J by 5 bases, 8 bases remained unmatched. These data originate in a study of T cell responses to AZD1222 COVID-19 vaccine. Sequencing was performed with immunoSEQ multiplex PCR; in TCRdb, only in-frame clones are kept and a portion is missing. The data contain roughly 150,000 clones, roughly nine tenths of them seen just once; the ten biggest clones take up roughly 3.8%. Study results and limitations: At study baseline, merely five or six AZD1222 recipients were seropositive.

The V and J genes are TRBV2 and TRBJ2-5; 12 nucleotides agree with TRBD2. This clonotype was sampled from an adult who received the AZD1222 COVID-19 vaccine. Sequenced material: peripheral blood, taken 28 days after the second AZD1222 dose. This CDR3 reads CAISLAGGWETQYF. In DNA form, the CDR3 reads TGTGCCATTTCACTAGCGGGAGGATGGGAGACCCAGTACTTC. The full variable domain, rest sourced from reference TRBV2 and TRBJ2-5, is EPEVTQTPSHQVTQMGQEVILRCVPISNHLYFYWYRQILGQKVEFLVSFYNNEISEKSEIFDDQFSVERPDGSNFTLKIRSTKLEDSAMYFCAISLAGGWETQYFGPGTRLLVL.